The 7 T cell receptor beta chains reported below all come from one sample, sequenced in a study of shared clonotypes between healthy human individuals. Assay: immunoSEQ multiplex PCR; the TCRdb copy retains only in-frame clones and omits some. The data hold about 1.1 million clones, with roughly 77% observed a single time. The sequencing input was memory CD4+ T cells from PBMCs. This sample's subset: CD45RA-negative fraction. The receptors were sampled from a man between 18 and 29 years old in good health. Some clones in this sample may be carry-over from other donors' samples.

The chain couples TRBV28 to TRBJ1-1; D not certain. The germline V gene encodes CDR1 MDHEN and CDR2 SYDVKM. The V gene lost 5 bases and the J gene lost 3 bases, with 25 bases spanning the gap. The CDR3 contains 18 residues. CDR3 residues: CASSVSHLGGWTDTEAFF. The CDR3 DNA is TGTGCCAGCAGTGTAAGTCATCTCGGTGGGTGGACGGACACTGAAGCTTTCTTT.

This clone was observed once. CDR3 sequence: CASSMTGGAGQPQHF. The CDR3 bases are TGTGCCAGCAGTATGACAGGGGGCGCAGGGCAGCCCCAGCATTTT. The V call is TRBV7-9, the J call TRBJ1-5; 10 bases fit TRBD1. Germline loops: CDR1 SEHNR, CDR2 FQNEAQ (reference sequence). The CDR3 has 15 residues. Trimming took 6 bases from V and 7 from J; bases not matched to a gene: 9.

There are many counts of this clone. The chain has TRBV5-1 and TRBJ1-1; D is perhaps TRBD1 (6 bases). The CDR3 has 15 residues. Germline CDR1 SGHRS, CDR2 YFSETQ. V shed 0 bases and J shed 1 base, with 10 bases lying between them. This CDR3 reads CASSLVTGKNTEAFF. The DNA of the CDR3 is TGCGCCAGCAGCTTGGTTACAGGGAAGAACACTGAAGCTTTCTTT.

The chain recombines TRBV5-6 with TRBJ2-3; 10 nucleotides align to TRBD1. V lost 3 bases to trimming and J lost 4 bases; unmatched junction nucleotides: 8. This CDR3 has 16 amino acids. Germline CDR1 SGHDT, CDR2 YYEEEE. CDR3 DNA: TGTGCCAGCAGCTGGACGGGGGACAGGGGCCCAGATACGCAGTATTTT. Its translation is CASSWTGDRGPDTQYF. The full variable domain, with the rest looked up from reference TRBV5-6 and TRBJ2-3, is DAGVTQSPTHLIKTRGQQVTLRCSPKSGHDTVSWYQQALGQGPQFIFQYYEEEERQRGNFPDRFSGHQFPNYSSELNVNALLLGDSALYLCASSWTGDRGPDTQYFGPGTRLTVL.

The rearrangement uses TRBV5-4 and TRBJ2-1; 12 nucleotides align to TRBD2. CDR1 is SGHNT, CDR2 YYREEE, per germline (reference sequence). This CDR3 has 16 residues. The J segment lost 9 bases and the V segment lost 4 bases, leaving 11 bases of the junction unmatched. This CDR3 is CASSPAGTSGHGEQFF. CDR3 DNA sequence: TGTGCCAGCAGCCCCGCCGGGACTAGCGGGCATGGTGAGCAGTTCTTC.

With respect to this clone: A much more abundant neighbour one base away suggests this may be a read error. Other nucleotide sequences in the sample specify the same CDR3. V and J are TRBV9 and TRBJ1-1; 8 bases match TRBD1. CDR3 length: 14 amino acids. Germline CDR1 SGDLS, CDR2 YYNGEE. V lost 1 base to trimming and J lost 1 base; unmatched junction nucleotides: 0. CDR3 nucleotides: TGTGCCAGCAGCGTAACAGGGGGGAACACTGAAGCTTTCTTT. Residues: CASSVTGGNTEAFF.

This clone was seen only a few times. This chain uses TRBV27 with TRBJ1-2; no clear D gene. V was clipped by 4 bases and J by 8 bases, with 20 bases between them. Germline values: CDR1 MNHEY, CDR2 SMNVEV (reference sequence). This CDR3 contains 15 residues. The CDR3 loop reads CASSSRTPPPIGYTF. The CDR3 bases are TGTGCCAGCAGTTCCCGTACCCCGCCCCCTATAGGCTACACCTTC.